This T cell receptor beta chain was sequenced in a study of T cells expressing NK-cell markers. TCRdb derives one entry per CDR3 protein from the 5' RACE reads, leaving out DNA. The sample has 450,000 to 600,000 distinct CDR3 sequences; the top ten hold approximately 3.6%. The CDR3 sequence is 16 residues long. Germline V CDR1 and CDR2: SGHRS, YFSETQ. The sequence derives from a man aged 18 to 35 in good health. V and J are TRBV5-1 and TRBJ2-2; as DNA is missing, the TRBD2 call by TCRdb cannot be tested. Sequenced sample: blood T cells: a sorted CD56 or NKG2C T cell subset, CD4+ or CD8+ T cells, or bulk PBMC T cells (not recorded which). CDR3 residues: CASSVIAGNPTGELFF. Drawing the rest from reference TRBV5-1 and TRBJ2-2, the complete variable domain is KAGVTQTPRYLIKTRGQQVTLSCSPISGHRSVSWYQQTPGQGLQFLFEYFSETQRNKGNFPGRFSGRQFSNSRSEMNVSTLELGDSALYLCASSVIAGNPTGELFFGEGSRLTVL.